Shown below are 23 T cell receptor beta chains from a single sample sequenced in a study of blood T cell repertoires in COVID-19 (dated by TCRdb to 2020 to 2022). The method was the immunoSEQ multiplex PCR assay. The clones in this table, taken by TCRdb from immuneACCESS, are in-frame only. Not every clone is retained; where verified, under half of the shortfall comes from an unresolved V gene, and the cause of the rest is unknown. The sample data list approximately 440,000 clones, and less than 95% of these were observed just once. The ten largest clones capture about 0.63% of the sample. The sample comprised PBMCs or T cells enriched from blood (not recorded which). These receptors were taken from a man in his late teens or twenties who had recovered from COVID-19.

This chain connects TRBV10-3 to TRBJ1-1; D is undetermined. V was clipped by 8 bases and J by 3 bases, with 10 bases between them. CDR1 ENHRY and CDR2 SYGVKD come from the germline V gene. CDR3 size: 12 residues. As DNA, the CDR3 is TGTGCCATCTCGGGTATCGACACTGAAGCTTTCTTT. As protein: CAISGIDTEAFF.

This clone is a singleton in its sample. V usage is TRBV9 and J usage is TRBJ1-6; 7 bases match TRBD1. Losses at the gene ends were 0 bases for V and 9 bases for J; bases not matched to a gene: 3. Germline CDR1 SGDLS, CDR2 YYNGEE. The CDR3 runs to 14 residues. This CDR3 is CASSVGQGASPLHF. The CDR3 DNA reads as TGTGCCAGCAGCGTAGGACAGGGAGCTTCACCCCTCCACTTT.

This chain links TRBV5-4 with TRBJ2-7, with 8 positions matching TRBD2. The CDR3 has 12 amino acids. Germline V gene sequence: CDR1 SGHNT, CDR2 YYREEE (reference sequence). With 2 bases clipped from V and 10 bases from J, the junction kept 5 bases outside the gene matches. Here the CDR3 reads CASSFSGERQYF. CDR3 nucleotide sequence: TGTGCCAGCAGCTTTAGCGGGGAAAGACAGTACTTC. Filled out from reference TRBV5-4 and TRBJ2-7, the complete variable domain reads ETGVTQSPTHLIKTRGQQVTLRCSSQSGHNTVSWYQQALGQGPQFIFQYYREEENGRGNFPPRFSGLQFPNYSSELNVNALELDDSALYLCASSFSGERQYFGPGTRLTVT.

The chain recombines TRBV19 with TRBJ2-7, with TRBD2 matching over 7 bases. There are 14 residues in the CDR3. The junction had 6 bases not matched to a gene; V was cut back by 6 bases and J by 1 base. The germline V gene encodes CDR1 LNHDA and CDR2 SQIVND (reference sequence). The CDR3 DNA reads TGTGCCAGTAGCCAGAGCGGGGAATCCTACGAGCAGTACTTC. Amino acids: CASSQSGESYEQYF. The complete variable domain, with remaining parts taken from reference TRBV19 and TRBJ2-7, reads DGGITQSPKYLFRKEGQNVTLSCEQNLNHDAMYWYRQDPGQGLRLIYYSQIVNDFQKGDIAEGYSVSREKKESFPLTVTSAQKNPTAFYLCASSQSGESYEQYFGPGTRLTVT.

This sequence joins TRBV2 and TRBJ2-2; 9 bases line up with TRBD1. The CDR3 has 14 residues. The V segment lost 4 bases and the J segment 4 bases; nucleotides outside the gene matches: 1. The V gene's germline CDR1 is SNHLY and CDR2 FYNNEI. This chain's CDR3 is CASSGQGVTGELFF. In DNA, the CDR3 is TGTGCCAGCAGTGGACAGGGGGTCACCGGGGAGCTGTTTTTT. The full variable domain, completed using reference TRBV2 and TRBJ2-2, is EPEVTQTPSHQVTQMGQEVILRCVPISNHLYFYWYRQILGQKVEFLVSFYNNEISEKSEIFDDQFSVERPDGSNFTLKIRSTKLEDSAMYFCASSGQGVTGELFFGEGSRLTVL.

The chain joins TRBV3-1 (or the pseudogene TRBV3-2) to TRBJ1-2; D unclear. There are 17 residues in the CDR3. The germline V gene has CDR1 LGHDT and CDR2 YNNKEL (reference sequence). Trimming took off 4 bases at V and 1 base at J, with 19 bases between the two ends. The CDR3 reads CASSPRLTAALNYGYTF. CDR3 sequence (DNA): TGTGCCAGCAGCCCGCGCCTAACAGCGGCCCTTAACTATGGCTACACCTTC.

This chain connects TRBV3-1 (or the pseudogene TRBV3-2) to TRBJ1-2; 7 nucleotides agree with TRBD1. There are 15 residues in the CDR3. The germline V gene encodes CDR1 LGHDT and CDR2 YNNKEL (reference sequence). V lost 2 bases to trimming and J lost 0 bases; unmatched junction nucleotides: 3. The DNA for the CDR3 is TGTGCCAGCAGCCAAATAGGGACAGCTAACTATGGCTACACCTTC. It translates to CASSQIGTANYGYTF.

The chain recombines TRBV15 with TRBJ1-1; D not resolved. With 1 base removed from V and 1 base from J, the gap between germline ends came to 13 bases. In germline, CDR1 is LNHNV, CDR2 YYDKDF (reference sequence). The CDR3 sequence is 16 residues long. The CDR3 is CATSRAGQARNTEAFF. The CDR3 nucleotides read TGTGCCACCAGCAGAGCAGGTCAGGCGAGGAACACTGAAGCTTTCTTT.

The genes are TRBV11-2 and TRBJ2-7; D is possibly TRBD2 (6 bases). With 4 bases removed from V and 2 bases from J, the gap between germline ends came to 15 bases. The CDR3 runs to 15 residues. Germline lookup yields CDR1 SGHAT and CDR2 FQNNGV. DNA of the CDR3: TGTGCCAGCAGCTGGAGGGACGGCCTGACCTACGAGCAGTACTTC. Amino acids: CASSWRDGLTYEQYF.

This sequence joins TRBV6-5 and TRBJ2-7; TRBD1 matches at 7 bases. The V gene's germline CDR1 is MNHEY and CDR2 SVGAGI. V lost 5 bases to trimming and J lost 3 bases; unmatched junction nucleotides: 7. The CDR3 is made up of 14 amino acids. CDR3 region: CASSPDRPYYEQYF. CDR3 sequence (DNA): TGTGCCAGCAGTCCGGACAGGCCGTACTACGAGCAGTACTTC.

V usage is TRBV6-5 and J usage is TRBJ2-1; D possibly corresponds to TRBD1 (5 bases). CDR3 size: 11 residues. Germline V CDR1 and CDR2: MNHEY, SVGAGI. V was trimmed by 11 bases and J by 6 bases, leaving 11 bases between them. CDR3 DNA sequence: TGTGCCTCCGGAAGGGGCAATGAGCAGTTCTTC. It codes for CASGRGNEQFF.

This chain uses TRBV2 with TRBJ2-3, with 12 positions matching TRBD2. The CDR3 is 16 residues long. The germline CDR1 and CDR2 sequences are SNHLY and FYNNEI. With 3 bases clipped from V and 3 bases from J, the junction kept 4 bases outside the gene matches. CDR3 in DNA: TGTGCCAGCAGTGAGACTAGCGGGAGTTGGACAGATACGCAGTATTTT. Amino acids: CASSETSGSWTDTQYF.

This clone has only a few counts. This sequence joins TRBV10-3 and TRBJ1-1, with unresolved D. The germline V and J ends were trimmed by 3 bases and 0 bases, with 8 bases remaining between them. This CDR3 has 14 residues. CDR1 is ENHRY and CDR2 is SYGVKD in the germline V gene. The CDR3: CAISDIGLNTEAFF. The CDR3 DNA follows: TGTGCCATCAGTGATATCGGGTTGAACACTGAAGCTTTCTTT.

This chain uses TRBV29-1 with TRBJ1-5; D not resolved. Trimming took off 4 bases at V and 7 bases at J, with 5 bases between the two ends. The CDR3 spans 10 residues. Germline lookup yields CDR1 SQVTM and CDR2 ANQGSEA. In nucleotides, the CDR3 is TGCAGCGTTGCAGGCCAGCCCCAGCATTTT. Its protein is CSVAGQPQHF.

The chain employs TRBV7-8 and TRBJ2-1, with D uncertain. The V gene lost 1 base and the J gene lost 7 bases, with 11 bases spanning the gap. This CDR3 contains 14 residues. In germline, CDR1 is SGHVS, CDR2 FQNEAQ. CDR3 protein: CASSLGDPGNEQFF. DNA for the CDR3: TGTGCCAGCAGCTTAGGTGACCCCGGGAATGAGCAGTTCTTC.

The V call is TRBV6-1, the J call TRBJ2-1; a possible D gene is TRBD1 (5 bases). Germline assignment: CDR1 MNHNS and CDR2 SASEGT. V was shortened by 1 base and J by 0 bases, with 7 bases between the two germline ends. The CDR3 sequence is 15 residues long. The CDR3 bases are TGTGCCAGCAGTGAAGGGGGCTACTCCTACAATGAGCAGTTCTTC. Translating it yields CASSEGGYSYNEQFF.

The gene calls are TRBV19 and TRBJ2-7, with D possibly matching TRBD2 (6 bases). CDR3 length equals 15 residues. V lost 2 bases, J lost 2 bases, and 13 bases lay in between. CDR1 is LNHDA, CDR2 SQIVND, per germline (reference sequence). The CDR3 spells CASSITAEGPYEQYF. The CDR3 DNA follows: TGTGCCAGTAGTATAACAGCGGAGGGGCCCTACGAGCAGTACTTC.

The chain carries TRBV20-1 and TRBJ1-2; TRBD1 might be the D (5 bases). Trimming pared 6 bases from V and 4 bases from J, leaving 6 bases between. CDR1 and CDR2 (germline): DFQATT, SNEGSKA (reference sequence). The CDR3 is 10 residues long. CDR3 in amino acids: CSAQGYGYTF. CDR3 DNA sequence: TGCAGTGCGCAGGGCTATGGCTACACCTTC.

This rearrangement joins TRBV7-8 to TRBJ2-7; tentative D call: TRBD2 (5 bases). The CDR3 runs to 12 residues. The V and J ends lost 1 base and 4 bases respectively, with 5 bases between them. Germline V lookup: CDR1 SGHVS, CDR2 FQNEAQ. The DNA for the CDR3 is TGTGCCAGCAGCTTAGAGCGGTACGAGCAGTACTTC. It yields the protein CASSLERYEQYF.

The chain combines TRBV10-3 with TRBJ2-7; D might be TRBD2 (7 bases). The ends were cut back, 8 bases at V and 7 bases at J, with 18 bases in the middle. CDR1 and CDR2 from the germline V gene are ENHRY and SYGVKD. This CDR3 contains 13 residues. DNA for the CDR3: TGTGCCATCTTGGGCGCGGGGGCGCGTGAGCAGTACTTC. It specifies CAILGAGAREQYF.

A note on this clone: This same CDR3 is encoded by further DNA sequences in the sample. The rearrangement joins TRBV18 to TRBJ2-7; TRBD2 matches at 7 bases. Germline trimming cut 2 bases from V and 2 bases from J; bases unmatched to any gene: 0. Germline V gene sequence: CDR1 KGHSH, CDR2 LQKENI. The CDR3 is made up of 13 amino acids. CDR3 sequence (DNA): TGTGCCAGCTCACCAAGCGGGGCCTACGAGCAGTACTTC. Protein product: CASSPSGAYEQYF.

The chain combines TRBV15 with TRBJ2-3; the D gene is possibly TRBD1 (6 bases). The V gene lost 3 bases and the J gene lost 2 bases, with 21 bases spanning the gap. This CDR3 comprises 18 residues. Per germline, CDR1 LNHNV and CDR2 YYDKDF (reference sequence). In DNA form, the CDR3 reads TGTGCCACCAGCAGTCCCATTAGATGGACAGACCCCACAGATACGCAGTATTTT. As protein: CATSSPIRWTDPTDTQYF.

This clone came up once. This chain joins TRBV6-5 and TRBJ1-2; no clear D gene. The CDR3 is 12 residues long. Germline CDR1 is MNHEY and CDR2 is SVGAGI. Here the CDR3 DNA reads TGTGCGGTTCTACTCTCCTTCTATGGCTACACCTTC. It translates to CAVLLSFYGYTF.